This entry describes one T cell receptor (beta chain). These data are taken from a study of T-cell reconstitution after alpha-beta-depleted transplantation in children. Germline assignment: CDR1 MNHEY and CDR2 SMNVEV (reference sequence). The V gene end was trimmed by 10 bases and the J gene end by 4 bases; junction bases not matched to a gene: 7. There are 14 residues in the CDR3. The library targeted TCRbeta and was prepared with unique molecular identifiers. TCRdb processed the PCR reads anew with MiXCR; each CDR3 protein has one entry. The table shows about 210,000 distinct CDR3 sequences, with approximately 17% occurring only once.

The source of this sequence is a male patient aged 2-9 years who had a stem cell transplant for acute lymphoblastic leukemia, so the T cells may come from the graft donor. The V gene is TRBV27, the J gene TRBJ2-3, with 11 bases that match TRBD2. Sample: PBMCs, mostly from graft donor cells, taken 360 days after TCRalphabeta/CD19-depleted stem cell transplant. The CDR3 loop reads CATTSGVSADTQYF. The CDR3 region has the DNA TGTGCCACGACTAGCGGGGTATCGGCAGATACGCAGTATTTT.